The rows below give T cell receptor beta chains drawn from one sample of a study of blood T cell repertoires in COVID-19. Using immunoSEQ multiplex PCR, the repertoire was profiled, and TCRdb retains in-frame clones only, with some absent. The sample holds 150,000 to 200,000 clones; around 87% are singletons and the top ten take approximately 2.9%. Sequenced material: peripheral blood. All receptors come from a woman aged 25-40 years with active or convalescent COVID-19. The CDR3 runs from the conserved cysteine through the conserved F or W. A D gene is named only where the DNA matches it firmly. Expanded clones get a size class; other rows say once, few or many, or leave the size out.

v_call: TRBV28; clone_size: once; j_call: TRBJ1-2; d_call: TRBD1; cdr3_aa: CAGGQGRKDGYTF; cdr3_nt: TGTGCCGGTGGACAGGGGAGGAAGGATGGCTACACCTTC
v_call: TRBV7-9; clone_size: -; j_call: TRBJ2-5; d_call: TRBD1; cdr3_aa: CASSQGQGGGQETQYF; cdr3_nt: TGTGCCAGCAGCCAAGGACAGGGCGGTGGGCAAGAGACCCAGTACTTC
v_call: TRBV19; clone_size: -; j_call: TRBJ2-1; d_call: TRBD1; cdr3_aa: CASIQTGGGDEQFF; cdr3_nt: TGTGCCAGTATTCAGACAGGGGGTGGCGATGAGCAGTTCTTC
v_call: TRBV15; clone_size: -; j_call: TRBJ1-3; d_call: -; cdr3_aa: CATSRDEHSSSSGNTIYF; cdr3_nt: TGTGCCACCAGCAGAGACGAGCACAGCTCGAGCTCTGGAAACACCATATATTTT
v_call: TRBV19; clone_size: -; j_call: TRBJ2-3; d_call: TRBD2; cdr3_aa: CASSTLKTSGSTDTQYF; cdr3_nt: TGTGCCAGCAGTACACTGAAGACTAGCGGGAGCACAGATACGCAGTATTTT
v_call: TRBV6-5; clone_size: -; j_call: TRBJ2-1; d_call: TRBD2; cdr3_aa: CASKRLADYNEQFF; cdr3_nt: TGTGCCAGCAAACGACTAGCGGACTACAATGAGCAGTTCTTC
v_call: TRBV30; clone_size: -; j_call: TRBJ1-3; d_call: -; cdr3_aa: CAWRPGTGGSTIYF; cdr3_nt: TGTGCCTGGAGACCCGGGACGGGAGGAAGCACCATATATTTT
v_call: TRBV5-4; clone_size: -; j_call: TRBJ1-3; d_call: TRBD1; cdr3_aa: CASSPQEGAGNTIYF; cdr3_nt: TGTGCCAGCAGCCCACAGGAGGGGGCCGGAAACACCATATATTTT
v_call: TRBV5-5; clone_size: -; j_call: TRBJ2-1; d_call: TRBD1; cdr3_aa: CASSAEDRGSYNEQFF; cdr3_nt: TGTGCCAGCAGCGCGGAGGACAGGGGATCCTACAATGAGCAGTTCTTC
v_call: TRBV2; clone_size: -; j_call: TRBJ2-3; d_call: -; cdr3_aa: CASSGDLGGTDTQYF; cdr3_nt: TGTGCCAGCAGTGGGGACTTGGGAGGCACAGATACGCAGTATTTT
v_call: TRBV3-1/TRBV3-2; clone_size: -; j_call: TRBJ1-2; d_call: -; cdr3_aa: CASRTANYGYTF; cdr3_nt: TGTGCCAGCAGGACAGCTAACTATGGCTACACCTTC
v_call: TRBV19; clone_size: -; j_call: TRBJ2-1; d_call: TRBD2; cdr3_aa: CASSTLAGANNEQFF; cdr3_nt: TGTGCCAGTAGTACCCTAGCGGGGGCTAACAATGAGCAGTTCTTC
v_call: TRBV27; clone_size: once; j_call: TRBJ1-1; d_call: -; cdr3_aa: CASSLSEGAGRTEAFF; cdr3_nt: TGTGCCAGCAGTTTATCGGAAGGGGCCGGGCGCACTGAAGCTTTCTTT
v_call: TRBV27; clone_size: -; j_call: TRBJ2-3; d_call: TRBD2; cdr3_aa: CASSLSWAGAPDTQYF; cdr3_nt: TGTGCCAGCAGTTTATCGTGGGCGGGAGCCCCAGATACGCAGTATTTT
v_call: TRBV5-6; clone_size: -; j_call: TRBJ2-7; d_call: -; cdr3_aa: CASSFLGVEQYF; cdr3_nt: TGTGCCAGCAGCTTTTTAGGGGTCGAGCAGTACTTC
v_call: TRBV6-1; clone_size: -; j_call: TRBJ1-4; d_call: -; cdr3_aa: CASSEVLNEKLFF; cdr3_nt: TGTGCCAGCAGTGAAGTTCTTAATGAAAAACTGTTTTTT
v_call: TRBV10-2; clone_size: -; j_call: TRBJ1-5; d_call: -; cdr3_aa: CASSDLGSGQPQHF; cdr3_nt: TGCGCCAGCAGTGACTTGGGGTCGGGACAGCCCCAGCATTTT
v_call: TRBV7-2; clone_size: -; j_call: TRBJ1-5; d_call: -; cdr3_aa: CASSRDTNQPQHF; cdr3_nt: TGTGCCAGCAGCCGGGACACCAATCAGCCCCAGCATTTT
v_call: TRBV30; clone_size: -; j_call: TRBJ1-2; d_call: TRBD1; cdr3_aa: CAWSVGTGEGYTF; cdr3_nt: TGTGCCTGGAGTGTCGGGACAGGGGAAGGCTACACCTTC
v_call: TRBV12-5; clone_size: -; j_call: TRBJ2-3; d_call: -; cdr3_aa: CASGLKREQYF; cdr3_nt: TGTGCTAGTGGTCTAAAACGGGAGCAGTATTTT
v_call: TRBV4-1; clone_size: -; j_call: TRBJ1-4; d_call: -; cdr3_aa: CASSLNRAEKLFF; cdr3_nt: TGCGCCAGCAGCCTAAACAGGGCTGAAAAACTGTTTTTT
v_call: TRBV7-9; clone_size: -; j_call: TRBJ1-4; d_call: TRBD1; cdr3_aa: CASSSRQGANEKLFF; cdr3_nt: TGTGCCAGCAGCTCCAGACAGGGGGCTAATGAAAAACTGTTTTTT
v_call: TRBV10-2; clone_size: -; j_call: TRBJ1-1; d_call: TRBD1; cdr3_aa: CASNGQVNTEAFF; cdr3_nt: TGCGCCAGCAATGGACAGGTGAACACTGAAGCTTTCTTT
v_call: TRBV29-1; clone_size: -; j_call: TRBJ1-1; d_call: TRBD1; cdr3_aa: CSCRTGPNTEAFF; cdr3_nt: TGCAGCTGCCGGACAGGCCCGAACACTGAAGCTTTCTTT
v_call: TRBV5-6; clone_size: -; j_call: TRBJ2-3; d_call: -; cdr3_aa: CASSRLADSTDTQYF; cdr3_nt: TGTGCCAGCAGCCGATTAGCGGATAGCACAGATACGCAGTATTTT
v_call: TRBV18; clone_size: -; j_call: TRBJ1-1; d_call: TRBD1; cdr3_aa: CASSQGQGSPEAFF; cdr3_nt: TGTGCCAGCTCCCAAGGACAGGGGAGTCCTGAAGCTTTCTTT
v_call: TRBV2; clone_size: -; j_call: TRBJ1-1; d_call: TRBD1; cdr3_aa: CASSLQGAVRNTEAFF; cdr3_nt: TGTGCCAGCAGCTTACAGGGGGCGGTAAGGAACACTGAAGCTTTCTTT